These T cell receptor beta chains were read from a single sample in a study of molecular identifiers for immune sequencing clone quantification. TCRdb called the PCR reads again in MiXCR, with one record for every CDR3 protein. The sample has some 580,000 distinct CDR3 sequences; about 25% are singletons. Material for sequencing was naive CD8+ T cells from blood, with Jurkat cell RNA spiked in. These receptors were taken from a human donor in good health. Some libraries in this study had Jurkat cell RNA spiked in. Each CDR3 is given with its conserved first and last residue. A D gene is named only where the DNA matches it firmly. Some rows have no size entry. The others give once, few or many, or a class for an expanded clone.

d_call	j_call	v_call	clone_size	cdr3_nt	cdr3_aa
-	TRBJ2-1	TRBV6-5	few	TGTGCCAGCAGTTACTCTTCAGTCGTGACCCGCAATGAGCAGTTCTTC	CASSYSSVVTRNEQFF
-	TRBJ1-1	TRBV13	many	TGTGCCAGCAATAAGGGGACATTGAACACTGAAGCTTTCTTT	CASNKGTLNTEAFF
TRBD2	TRBJ2-1	TRBV19	-	TGTGCCAGTAGTGTGGGACTAGCGGGAGGACCCTACAATGAGCAGTTCTTC	CASSVGLAGGPYNEQFF
-	TRBJ1-1	TRBV7-9	many	TGTGCCAGCAGCCACTTTGAGACAGGCGCCTCTGAAGCTTTCTTT	CASSHFETGASEAFF
TRBD2	TRBJ2-7	TRBV11-1	few	TGTGCCAGCAGCTCGCTAGCGGGAGCCGTCGACGAGCAGTACTTC	CASSSLAGAVDEQYF
-	TRBJ2-5	TRBV6-5	-	TGTGCCAGCAGTTACTCGGTAGGGACCCAAGAGACCCAGTACTTC	CASSYSVGTQETQYF
TRBD2	TRBJ2-1	TRBV12-3/TRBV12-4	-	TGTGCCAGCAGTTTTGCTAGCGGGGGGGCCCCTTTCAATGAGCAGTTCTTC	CASSFASGGAPFNEQFF
-	TRBJ1-5	TRBV5-4	many	TGTGCCAGCAGCTTGGGAGACGGCCCCCAGCATTTT	CASSLGDGPQHF
TRBD1	TRBJ1-5	TRBV12-3/TRBV12-4	many	TGTGCCAGCAGTCGACAGGGTTTGGGCAATCAGCCCCAGCATTTT	CASSRQGLGNQPQHF
-	TRBJ2-7	TRBV10-3	once	TGTGCCATCAGTGAGGAACCGGGTCCTATCGGCCACGAGCAGTACTTC	CAISEEPGPIGHEQYF
-	TRBJ2-5	TRBV3-1	few	TGTGCCAGCAGCCAACCTAACGATGGGGAGGATTGGGGCGAAGAGACCCAGTACTTC	CASSQPNDGEDWGEETQYF
-	TRBJ1-6	TRBV14	-	TGTGCCAGCAGCCAAGCTTTCGGGTATAATTCACCCCTCCACTTT	CASSQAFGYNSPLHF
TRBD1	TRBJ1-1	TRBV28	few	TGTGCCAGCAGTTCCCCATACCGGGACAGGGGTTTTAACACTGAAGCTTTCTTT	CASSSPYRDRGFNTEAFF
-	TRBJ1-1	TRBV28	many	TGTGCCAGCAGTTTAGAAGACGTCCGGGCCTACGATGAAGCTTTCTTT	CASSLEDVRAYDEAFF
-	TRBJ1-2	TRBV6-1	few	TGTGCCAGCAGTCGGGCCGAGCCGTATGGCTACACCTTC	CASSRAEPYGYTF
-	TRBJ1-4	TRBV7-2	many	TGTGCCAGCAGCCCCTCAGGGAGGTACACTAATGAAAAACTGTTTTTT	CASSPSGRYTNEKLFF
-	TRBJ1-5	TRBV27	many	TGTGCCAGCAGTTTCGCGGGGATCCATCAGCCCCAGCATTTT	CASSFAGIHQPQHF
-	TRBJ2-7	TRBV5-6	-	TGTGCCAGCAGCTTTTACACCCACTCCTACGAGCAGTACTTC	CASSFYTHSYEQYF
TRBD1	TRBJ2-7	TRBV5-3	-	TGTGCCAGCAGCTTGAAGTTGACAGGGAGCAACTACGAGCAGTACTTC	CASSLKLTGSNYEQYF
TRBD1	TRBJ2-7	TRBV30	few	TGTGCCTGGAGTGCGGGACAGGGGGCATACGAGCAGTACTTC	CAWSAGQGAYEQYF
TRBD2	TRBJ2-1	TRBV13	-	TGTGCCAGCAGCTTAGTAACTAGCGGGAGATTGGAGCAGTTCTTC	CASSLVTSGRLEQFF
TRBD1	TRBJ1-1	TRBV5-3	-	TGTGCCAGCAGCCTGGGACAGGGGGCTTATGAAGCTTTCTTT	CASSLGQGAYEAFF
TRBD1	TRBJ1-2	TRBV19	once	TGTGCCACCGGTGGGCAGGGGGCGTTCGGCTACACCTTC	CATGGQGAFGYTF
-	TRBJ2-7	TRBV5-8	few	TGTGCCAGCAGCTTGCGGGGTACGGTATCCTACGAGCAGTACTTC	CASSLRGTVSYEQYF
-	TRBJ1-1	TRBV6-6	-	TGTGCCAGCAGTTACAGGGATCAGAACACTGAAGCTTTCTTT	CASSYRDQNTEAFF
-	TRBJ1-3	TRBV4-1	-	TGCGCCAGCAGCCAAGCTCGCCCCCCCCCTGGAAACCCCATATATTTT	CASSQARPPPGNPIYF
-	TRBJ2-7	TRBV27	many	TGTGCCAGTGCTTCAACCTCGAAAAGCTCCTACGAGCAGTACTTC	CASASTSKSSYEQYF
TRBD1	TRBJ2-5	TRBV30	few	TGTGCCTGGAGTGTAGTAGGGGGCAGGGAGACCCAGTACTTC	CAWSVVGGRETQYF
TRBD1	TRBJ2-2	TRBV6-2/TRBV6-3	many	TGTGCCAGCAGTTACGACAGGGGTTTGACCGGGGAGCTGTTTTTT	CASSYDRGLTGELFF
-	TRBJ2-7	TRBV4-3	many	TGCGCCAGCAGCCCTATAGCGGAAACTACCTACGAGCAGTACTTC	CASSPIAETTYEQYF
-	TRBJ1-4	TRBV4-2	-	TGTGCCAGCAGCCAAGTATGGGGGACTAATGAAAAACTGTTTTTT	CASSQVWGTNEKLFF
TRBD2	TRBJ2-7	TRBV20-1	few	TGCAGTGCTAACCCACTAGCGGGTACTTCCTACGAGCAGTACTTC	CSANPLAGTSYEQYF
-	TRBJ1-1	TRBV29-1	-	TGCAGCGTAAAAGCGGGGACTGAAGCTTTCTTT	CSVKAGTEAFF
-	TRBJ2-7	TRBV7-2	-	TGTGCCAGCAGCTTAGGTTCCCTCGGAATGGGGAGCTACGAGCAGTACTTC	CASSLGSLGMGSYEQYF
TRBD1	TRBJ2-2	TRBV19	-	TGTGCCAGTAGTGGAAGACAGGGGCCCGGGGAGCTGTTTTTT	CASSGRQGPGELFF
TRBD2	TRBJ2-3	TRBV3-1	many	TGTGCCAGCAGCCAACTAGCGGGAGTGGGCACAGATACGCAGTATTTT	CASSQLAGVGTDTQYF
TRBD2	TRBJ2-1	TRBV20-1	-	TGCAGTGCTAGAGATAAATTGCTAGCGGGAGCATCCGAGCAGTTCTTC	CSARDKLLAGASEQFF
-	TRBJ1-5	TRBV19	many	TGTGCCAGTAGTATAGGGGTTCAGCCCCAGCATTTT	CASSIGVQPQHF
-	TRBJ1-6	TRBV7-9	-	TGTGCCAGCAGCCCCCCGAATTCACCCCTCCACTTT	CASSPPNSPLHF
TRBD1	TRBJ1-5	TRBV5-5	many	TGTGCCAGCAGCGGGGGACAGGGCGGGAATCAGCCCCAGCATTTT	CASSGGQGGNQPQHF
-	TRBJ2-3	TRBV28	many	TGTGCCAGCAATAGGGGTTGGGCCACAGATACGCAGTATTTT	CASNRGWATDTQYF
-	TRBJ1-5	TRBV2	-	TGTGCCAGCACTCCCGCCTTTGGGTCTAGCGGGGGGACGTCGGATACGCAGCATTTT	CASTPAFGSSGGTSDTQHF
-	TRBJ1-1	TRBV12-3/TRBV12-4	many	TGTGCCAGCAATATGCCGGGACAAGTGTCCACTGAAGCTTTCTTT	CASNMPGQVSTEAFF
-	TRBJ2-7	TRBV20-1	-	TGCAGTGCTAGTTCAGGTCCGGGAACCTCCTACGAGCAGTACTTC	CSASSGPGTSYEQYF
TRBD1	TRBJ2-2	TRBV29-1	many	TGCAGCGTTGCCGGGACAGCTACGAACACCGGGGAGCTGTTTTTT	CSVAGTATNTGELFF
-	TRBJ2-3	TRBV7-9	many	TGTGCCAGCAGCTTAGCCCCGGATACGCAGTATTTT	CASSLAPDTQYF
TRBD2	TRBJ2-7	TRBV7-9	few	TGTGCCAGCAGCCCCATTAATCCCCATCGACTAGCGGGAGGTACCTACGAGCAGTACTTC	CASSPINPHRLAGGTYEQYF
-	TRBJ2-5	TRBV7-6	-	TGTGCCAGCAGCTTATTGGGGGCGGGACAAGAGACCCAGTACTTC	CASSLLGAGQETQYF
-	TRBJ2-7	TRBV7-6	many	TGTGCCAGCAGCCCTCCCGTGGGGGGGCCGAGCTCCTACGAGCAGTACTTC	CASSPPVGGPSSYEQYF
TRBD1	TRBJ1-1	TRBV4-3	many	TGCGCCAGCAGCCAAGCGGACAGGGCGAACACTGAAGCTTTCTTT	CASSQADRANTEAFF
-	TRBJ2-1	TRBV5-6	-	TGTGCCGGCAGCAGTAGCGGAGCCCCCTACAATGAGCAGTTCTTC	CAGSSSGAPYNEQFF
-	TRBJ2-7	TRBV6-6	few	TGTGCCAGCAGTGAGGGTCCCGAGCAGTACTTC	CASSEGPEQYF
-	TRBJ2-5	TRBV13	-	TGTGCCAGCAGCTTGACTAGTTCGGAGTTAGGGACCCAGTACTTC	CASSLTSSELGTQYF
TRBD1	TRBJ1-1	TRBV2	few	TGTGCCAGCCCTCCCAGACAGGGGCTCGCTGAAGCTTTCTTT	CASPPRQGLAEAFF
TRBD1	TRBJ2-1	TRBV13	-	TGTGCGAGCAGCTTAGGATGTGGCCAGGGGGAGTTCTTC	CASSLGCGQGEFF